This T cell receptor (beta chain) was sequenced for a study of blood T cell repertoires in COVID-19 (TCRdb year 2020). Context from the whole study: Collaborator samples came from the United States, Italy and Spain and covered acute and convalescent phases of COVID-19. The prospective study material was composed of cDNA or gDNA derived from T cells, B-cell-depleted T cells, or PBMCs. The dataset comprised deeply sampled blood TCRbeta repertoires from subjects exposed to, actively infected with, or recovered from COVID-19. The repertoires were released in a freely available public database meant as a resource for research on the immune response to SARS-CoV-2. Samples were obtained from the ongoing ImmuneRACE study (first 160 participants) and from approximately 1,200 subjects provided by 6 global collaborators. Sample metadata almost always included a de-identified subject ID, COVID-19 status, age in years and sex. Where HLA class I and class II types were available, the types were taken from metadata supplied by the sample provider, not from assay-based typing.

Comment on this clone: This clone's antigen is unknown. Nothing much larger sits one base from this clone, and base qualities are not available.

The CDR1 and CDR2 encoded by the germline V gene are SGDLS and YYNGEE. Inclusive of the bounding cysteine and phenylalanine, the CDR3 is 15 residues long. The read is trimmed to its CDR3 DNA, 45 bases read in frame from base 1. The junction shows trimming of 0 bases on V and 6 bases on J, plus 14 bases between the germline ends. The collaborating institutions used their own protocols to collect whole blood in K2EDTA tubes. For TCRbeta analysis, collaborator samples were shipped as frozen whole blood, as isolated PBMCs, or as DNA extracted from either sample type. Results the study describes overall, beyond this receptor: How much clinical and demographic metadata was included differed by source and by participant, and the metadata was provided uncurated.

The immunoSEQ Assay, a bias-controlled multiplex PCR, was used to amplify TCRbeta CDR3 regions from genomic DNA. On the study's bioinformatics: The number of nucleated cells in each sample was estimated from the amplification of reference gene primers within the assay. To quantify the absolute abundance of each unique TCRbeta CDR3 rearrangement, sequence reads were collapsed and filtered. For each sample, productive Simpson clonality was calculated as the square root of Simpson's diversity index over productive rearrangements. TCRdb took this table from immuneACCESS and kept in-frame rearrangements with V and J called. Such tables lack part of the clones; where checked against another copy, unresolved V genes explain under half of the gap, and the rest is unexplained. The DNA was the basis for D and trimming; V, J and clone size are from that table. The sample table records approximately 120,000 clones; around 90% of these occur just once. Approximately 1% of the sample belongs to the ten largest clones.

The chain was built from TRBV9 and TRBJ2-3; the D gene remains uncertain. The sequenced material came from peripheral blood. This clonotype was obtained from a human donor in a cohort sampled during active COVID-19. The CDR3 protein: CASSVAWPLGDTQYF. The nucleotide sequence reads TGTGCCAGCAGCGTAGCTTGGCCCCTCGGGGATACGCAGTATTTT.